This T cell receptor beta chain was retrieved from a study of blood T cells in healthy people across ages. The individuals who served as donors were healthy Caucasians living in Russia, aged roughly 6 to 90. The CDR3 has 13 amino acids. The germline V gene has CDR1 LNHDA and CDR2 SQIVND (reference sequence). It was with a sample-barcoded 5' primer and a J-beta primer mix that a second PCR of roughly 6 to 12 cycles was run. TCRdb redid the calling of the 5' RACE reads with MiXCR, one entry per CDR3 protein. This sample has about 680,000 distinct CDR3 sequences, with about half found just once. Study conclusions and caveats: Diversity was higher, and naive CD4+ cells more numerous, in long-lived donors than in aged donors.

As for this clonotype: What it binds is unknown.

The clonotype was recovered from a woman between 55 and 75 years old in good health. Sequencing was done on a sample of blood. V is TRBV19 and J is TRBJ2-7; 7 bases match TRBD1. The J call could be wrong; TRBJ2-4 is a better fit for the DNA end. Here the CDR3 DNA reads TGTGCCAGTAGCACCTCACAGGGGAACATTCAGTACTTC. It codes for CASSTSQGNIQYF.